These 28 T cell receptor beta chains share one sample of origin, sequenced in a study of shared clonotypes between healthy human individuals. The protocol was immunoSEQ multiplex PCR, while the TCRdb copy is restricted to in-frame clones and leaves out a portion. The repertoire holds 2 million to 2.5 million clones, 90% to 97% seen once, with roughly 0.13% in the top ten. Input material: naive CD4+ T cells sorted from blood. The subset was: CD45RA+ positively selected. The receptors were gathered from a man in his late teens or twenties in good health.

The rearrangement links TRBV30 to TRBJ2-1; 10 positions agree with TRBD1. Germline V lookup: CDR1 GTSNPN, CDR2 SVGIG (reference sequence). Germline trimming cut 2 bases from V and 4 bases from J; bases unmatched to any gene: 5. This CDR3 region has 15 residues. The CDR3 DNA reads as TGTGCCTGGAGTCGGACAGGGGGAAGTTACAATGAGCAGTTCTTC. It yields the protein CAWSRTGGSYNEQFF.

Details on this clone: The sample contains more than one DNA sequence encoding this CDR3. The genes are TRBV25-1 and TRBJ2-7; a weak D match, TRBD1 (6 bases). Germline CDR1 MGHDK, CDR2 SYGVNS. The CDR3 covers 13 residues. Trimming shortened V by 4 bases and J by 1 base, and 8 bases separated the two germline ends. The CDR3 DNA reads TGTGCCAGCAGTGTGACAGGATCCTACGAGCAGTACTTC. Translated: CASSVTGSYEQYF.

DNA for the CDR3: TGCAGCGCCAGTCCAGGGGTCGGAAACACCATATATTTT. This translates into CSASPGVGNTIYF. This sequence joins TRBV29-1 and TRBJ1-3; D perhaps matches TRBD1 (6 bases). Trimming stripped 7 bases from V and 4 bases from J, with 14 bases between. The CDR3 runs to 13 residues. Germline V gives CDR1 SQVTM, CDR2 ANQGSEA.

This chain connects TRBV14 to TRBJ2-2; 9 bases fit TRBD2. With V trimmed by 3 bases and J by 1 base, 9 bases remained unmatched. This CDR3 is 18 amino acids long. Germline CDR1 SGHDN, CDR2 FVKESK. The CDR3 sequence: CASSQGLAPLLNTGELFF. CDR3 nucleotide sequence: TGTGCCAGCAGCCAGGGACTAGCTCCGTTACTGAACACCGGGGAGCTGTTTTTT. Combining the CDR3 with reference TRBV14 and TRBJ2-2 gives the whole variable domain EAGVTQFPSHSVIEKGQTVTLRCDPISGHDNLYWYRRVMGKEIKFLLHFVKESKQDESGMPNNRFLAERTGGTYSTLKVQPAELEDSGVYFCASSQGLAPLLNTGELFFGEGSRLTVL.

The rearrangement uses TRBV5-6 and TRBJ2-7; D call uncertain. V was pared by 2 bases and J by 3 bases, with 6 bases between. The CDR3 consists of 12 residues. The germline V gene encodes CDR1 SGHDT and CDR2 YYEEEE. The CDR3 spells CASSFLRYEQYF. The CDR3 coding sequence is TGTGCCAGCAGCTTCCTCCGCTACGAGCAGTACTTC.

V gene TRBV18 combines with J gene TRBJ1-5; a possible D gene is TRBD1 (6 bases). This CDR3 is 14 amino acids long. Trimming removed 3 bases at V and 3 bases at J, with 9 bases between. Germline loops: CDR1 KGHSH, CDR2 LQKENI. The CDR3 DNA reads TGTGCCAGCTCACCGAACAGGGACAATCAGCCCCAGCATTTT. Translation gives CASSPNRDNQPQHF.

This sequence joins TRBV6-1 and TRBJ2-7, with 12 positions matching TRBD2. V was clipped by 6 bases and J by 2 bases; unmatched bases: 5. This CDR3 region has 15 residues. Germline-derived CDR1 and CDR2 are MNHNS and SASEGT. Here the CDR3 DNA reads TGTGCCAGCAGCCTAGCGGGAGGGCCGCCCTACGAGCAGTACTTC. This translates into CASSLAGGPPYEQYF.

Concerning this clone itself: Other DNA sequences in the sample encode the same CDR3. The V gene is TRBV11-2, the J gene TRBJ2-7; D remains ambiguous. The CDR3 contains 12 residues. The V gene's germline CDR1 is SGHAT and CDR2 FQNNGV. V gave up 0 bases and J gave up 4 bases, with 4 bases separating them. CDR3 sequence reads: CASSLEGYEQYF. The DNA for the CDR3 is TGTGCCAGCAGCTTAGAAGGATACGAGCAGTACTTC.

The chain carries TRBV29-1 and TRBJ2-5; 8 bases match TRBD1. V gave up 3 bases and J gave up 7 bases; unmatched junction bases: 7. Germline V gives CDR1 SQVTM, CDR2 ANQGSEA. This CDR3 has 13 amino acids. The DNA of the CDR3 is TGCAGCGTTGACCAGGGGGCAAAAGGGACCCAGTACTTC. Its translation is CSVDQGAKGTQYF.

The chain is built from TRBV30 and TRBJ2-5; 7 bases fit TRBD2. Germline V gene sequence: CDR1 GTSNPN, CDR2 SVGIG (reference sequence). The CDR3 consists of 14 residues. Germline trimming cut 5 bases from V and 7 bases from J; bases unmatched to any gene: 13. As DNA, the CDR3 is TGTGCCTGGGGGGAGGGACTCTCGGCGGGGACCCAGTACTTC. Its protein product is CAWGEGLSAGTQYF.

The chain joins TRBV28 to TRBJ1-2; D gene unclear. In germline, CDR1 is MDHEN, CDR2 SYDVKM. The CDR3 contains 12 residues. V dropped 4 bases and J dropped 8 bases, with 11 bases sitting between them. The CDR3 DNA reads as TGTGCCAGCAGTTCTCCCCGGGTGGGCTACACCTTC. Amino acids: CASSSPRVGYTF.

This sequence joins TRBV6-5 and TRBJ2-2; D gene unclear. The CDR3 has 13 residues. The V gene's germline CDR1 is MNHEY and CDR2 SVGAGI. V lost 2 bases to trimming and J lost 5 bases, with 6 bases between them. The CDR3 sequence: CASSYGRTGELFF. DNA for the CDR3: TGTGCCAGCAGTTACGGCCGGACCGGGGAGCTGTTTTTT.

The CDR3 reads CASSLVIGSPVETQYF. The CDR3 DNA reads TGTGCCAGCAGCTTAGTTATAGGGAGCCCGGTGGAGACCCAGTACTTC. This chain links TRBV7-9 with TRBJ2-5, with D possibly being TRBD2 (5 bases). With 1 base removed from V and 5 bases from J, the gap between germline ends came to 17 bases. The CDR3 spans 16 residues. Germline CDR1 is SEHNR and CDR2 is FQNEAQ (reference sequence).

This clone was detected once. This rearrangement joins TRBV27 to TRBJ2-4; no firm D call. The CDR3 contains 16 residues. The germline V gene has CDR1 MNHEY and CDR2 SMNVEV (reference sequence). Trimming left V 2 bases short and J 0 bases short, with 11 bases between. The CDR3: CASSLEQRLAKNIQYF. CDR3 sequence (DNA): TGTGCCAGCAGTTTAGAACAGAGGTTAGCCAAAAACATTCAGTACTTC.

The rearrangement joins TRBV25-1 to TRBJ1-5; D unclear. CDR1 is MGHDK, CDR2 SYGVNS, per germline. Deletions cut 5 bases from V and 0 bases from J, with 11 bases between. The CDR3 has 15 amino acids. CDR3 loop: CASSYQAYSNQPQHF. CDR3 DNA: TGTGCCAGCAGTTATCAGGCTTATAGCAATCAGCCCCAGCATTTT.

V usage is TRBV5-6 and J usage is TRBJ2-7; 10 bases are a match to TRBD1. With V trimmed by 4 bases and J by 7 bases, 8 bases remained unmatched. The CDR3 consists of 14 residues. Germline V CDR1 and CDR2: SGHDT, YYEEEE. CDR3 sequence: CASSPGTGVGEQYF. The CDR3 DNA is TGTGCCAGCAGCCCCGGGACAGGGGTTGGTGAGCAGTACTTC.

The V and J genes are TRBV9 and TRBJ2-3; 9 nucleotides line up with TRBD2. This CDR3 has 15 residues. Germline V lookup: CDR1 SGDLS, CDR2 YYNGEE. The V and J ends lost 2 bases and 3 bases, in that order; junction bases with no gene match: 4. The CDR3 region has the DNA TGTGCCAGCAGCGTCCGGACTAGCGATACAGATACGCAGTATTTT. It encodes CASSVRTSDTDTQYF. Combining the CDR3 with reference TRBV9 and TRBJ2-3 gives the whole variable domain DSGVTQTPKHLITATGQRVTLRCSPRSGDLSVYWYQQSLDQGLQFLIQYYNGEERAKGNILERFSAQQFPDLHSELNLSSLELGDSALYFCASSVRTSDTDTQYFGPGTRLTVL.

Comment on this clone: This same CDR3 is encoded by further DNA sequences in the sample. J is TRBJ2-3 and V is TRBV6-5; TRBD1 matches 8 bases. With 5 bases clipped from V and 2 bases from J, the junction kept 3 bases outside the gene matches. CDR1 is MNHEY and CDR2 is SVGAGI in the germline V gene. CDR3 length equals 14 residues. The DNA for the CDR3 is TGTGCCAGCAGTCGGACAGGGAACACAGATACGCAGTATTTT. Its translation is CASSRTGNTDTQYF.

J is TRBJ1-1 and V is TRBV2, with 9 bases matching TRBD1. V gave up 5 bases and J gave up 0 bases; unmatched junction bases: 7. This CDR3 contains 16 residues. The germline CDR1 and CDR2 sequences are SNHLY and FYNNEI. The CDR3 loop is CASSPGTGLMNTEAFF. In DNA form, the CDR3 reads TGTGCCAGCAGTCCCGGGACAGGGCTCATGAACACTGAAGCTTTCTTT.

The rearrangement joins TRBV9 to TRBJ1-6; a weak D match, TRBD1 (6 bases). The CDR3 is 16 amino acids. The V gene's germline CDR1 is SGDLS and CDR2 YYNGEE. V was cut by 0 bases and J by 6 bases, with 13 bases left in between. CDR3 coding DNA: TGTGCCAGCAGCGTAGGGGGGGCCCCCGGTAATTCACCCCTCCACTTT. Residues: CASSVGGAPGNSPLHF.

The chain carries TRBV18 and TRBJ2-3; 8 nucleotides line up with TRBD2. Germline lookup yields CDR1 KGHSH and CDR2 LQKENI. The CDR3 covers 15 residues. Losses at the gene ends were 6 bases for V and 1 base for J; bases not matched to a gene: 6. The CDR3 sequence: CASSPAGVGTDTQYF. CDR3 in DNA: TGTGCCAGCTCCCCAGCGGGGGTGGGCACAGATACGCAGTATTTT.

This sequence joins TRBV6-1 and TRBJ1-1, with D unresolved. V lost 4 bases to trimming and J lost 7 bases, with 7 bases between them. This CDR3 contains 11 residues. Germline values: CDR1 MNHNS, CDR2 SASEGT. The DNA for the CDR3 is TGTGCCAGCAGTGTAGGAATTGAAGCTTTCTTT. It codes for CASSVGIEAFF.

The CDR3 nucleotides read TGTGCCAGCAGCAGGGGGATGGAAGAAAAACTGTTTTTT. It specifies CASSRGMEEKLFF. V usage is TRBV6-1 and J usage is TRBJ1-4; 7 bases fit TRBD1. The CDR3 runs 13 residues. The germline CDR1 and CDR2 sequences are MNHNS and SASEGT. V was clipped by 6 bases and J by 8 bases; unmatched bases: 6.

Here the CDR3 reads CASSVEGGRTVGYTF. For the CDR3, the DNA is TGTGCCAGCAGCGTAGAGGGGGGAAGGACAGTAGGCTACACCTTC. This chain links TRBV9 with TRBJ1-2; tentatively, D is TRBD1 (6 bases). Germline values: CDR1 SGDLS, CDR2 YYNGEE. The V end lost 0 bases, the J end lost 8 bases, and 17 bases lay between the germline ends. The CDR3 consists of 15 residues. Full variable domain (missing parts from reference TRBV9 and TRBJ1-2): DSGVTQTPKHLITATGQRVTLRCSPRSGDLSVYWYQQSLDQGLQFLIQYYNGEERAKGNILERFSAQQFPDLHSELNLSSLELGDSALYFCASSVEGGRTVGYTFGSGTRLTVV.

This chain links TRBV18 with TRBJ1-5, with D hard to call. Germline CDR1 reads KGHSH; CDR2 reads LQKENI. The CDR3 runs 15 residues. The ends were cut back, 2 bases at V and 2 bases at J, with 10 bases in the middle. The CDR3 loop reads CASSPEQARNQPQHF. The DNA of the CDR3 is TGTGCCAGCTCACCAGAGCAGGCCCGCAATCAGCCCCAGCATTTT.

The genes are TRBV28 and TRBJ1-3; D gene unclear. This CDR3 has 14 amino acids. V dropped 4 bases and J dropped 2 bases, with 9 bases sitting between them. Germline V gene lookup returns CDR1 MDHEN and CDR2 SYDVKM. This CDR3 reads CASSSRATGNTIYF. DNA of the CDR3: TGTGCCAGCAGTTCTAGGGCAACTGGAAACACCATATATTTT.

The V call is TRBV4-3, the J call TRBJ2-1; D perhaps matches TRBD1 (6 bases). This CDR3 spans 16 amino acids. Looked up from germline, CDR1 is LGHNA and CDR2 is YSLEER. Trimming pared 1 base from V and 0 bases from J, leaving 10 bases between. CDR3 in DNA: TGCGCCAGCAGCCAAGTAGGGGGAAGCTCCTACAATGAGCAGTTCTTC. Translated: CASSQVGGSSYNEQFF.

As regards this clone: Other DNA sequences of this sample code for an identical CDR3. The gene calls are TRBV18 and TRBJ2-5, with D possibly matching TRBD2 (5 bases). Germline-derived CDR1 and CDR2 are KGHSH and LQKENI. The CDR3 totals 13 residues. The V end lost 3 bases, the J end lost 2 bases, and 7 bases lay between the germline ends. The CDR3 here is CASSPGLQETQYF. The DNA of the CDR3 is TGTGCCAGCTCACCCGGACTTCAAGAGACCCAGTACTTC.